This note documents a single T cell receptor beta chain sequence. Antigen: not known. The data originate from a study of human T cells and chemical hapten exposure. This sample's time point: patch test 2, 6 weeks after DPC sensitization. Treatment denoted: therapeutic diphenylcyclopropenone sensitization with weekly scalp DPC. Every donor had alopecia and was 18 to 70 years old; all were suitable for DPC. The template was total RNA from unfractionated whole blood. The study's findings and limits: The study found expanded TCRs formed significantly more large CDR3 similarity clusters than controls.

Unmatched junction bases numbered 5, after V lost 4 bases and J lost 3 bases. Germline CDR1 SGHRS, CDR2 YFSETQ. This CDR3 has 14 residues. From the RACE reads, TCRdb called clonotypes with MiXCR, one entry per CDR3 protein. The sample holds tens of thousands of distinct CDR3 sequences, 6.6% seen once. V is TRBV5-1 and J is TRBJ2-3, with 7 bases matching TRBD1. This clonotype was obtained from a woman in her twenties or thirties with alopecia areata. Some clones in this sample may be carry-over from other donors' samples. The sample in question was whole blood, obtained in connection with sensitization to the hapten diphenylcyclopropenone (DPC). CDR3 DNA sequence: TGCGCCAGCAGCACCGACAGGGTTACAGATACGCAGTATTTT. Protein: CASSTDRVTDTQYF. Looking up the rest from reference TRBV5-1 and TRBJ2-3 gives the full variable domain: KAGVTQTPRYLIKTRGQQVTLSCSPISGHRSVSWYQQTPGQGLQFLFEYFSETQRNKGNFPGRFSGRQFSNSRSEMNVSTLELGDSALYLCASSTDRVTDTQYFGPGTRLTVL.